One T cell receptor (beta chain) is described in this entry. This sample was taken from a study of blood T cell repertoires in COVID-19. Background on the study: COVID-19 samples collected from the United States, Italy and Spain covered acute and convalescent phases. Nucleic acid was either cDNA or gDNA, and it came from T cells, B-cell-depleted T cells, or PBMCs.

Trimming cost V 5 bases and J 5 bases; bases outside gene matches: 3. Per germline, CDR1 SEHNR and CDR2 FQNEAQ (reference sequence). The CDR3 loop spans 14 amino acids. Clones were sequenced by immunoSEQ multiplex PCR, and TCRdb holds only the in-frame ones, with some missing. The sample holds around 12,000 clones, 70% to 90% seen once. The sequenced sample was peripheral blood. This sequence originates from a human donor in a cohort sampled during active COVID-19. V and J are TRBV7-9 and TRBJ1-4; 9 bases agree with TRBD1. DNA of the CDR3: TGTGCCAGCAGCCGAGGACAGGGGAATGAAAAACTGTTTTTT. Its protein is CASSRGQGNEKLFF.